This entry lists 13 T cell receptor beta chains sequenced from one sample in a study of cytomegalovirus exposure and HLA in healthy donors. PCR amplification relied on 60 Vbeta primers (plus 13 Jbeta primers). The data were produced by immunoSEQ multiplex PCR, yet TCRdb's version contains in-frame clones alone and is incomplete. The table records about 170,000 clones, 75% of them present only once. The sample was PBMCs. The source is a woman aged 50 to 65 in good health and CMV-seropositive.

This chain links TRBV2 with TRBJ2-1; TRBD2 is a possible D gene (5 bases). This CDR3 is built from 14 residues. Germline V CDR1 and CDR2: SNHLY, FYNNEI. V lost 7 bases to trimming and J lost 1 base, with 11 bases between them. CDR3 coding DNA: TGTGCCAGCAAGGGAGCGGCGTCCTACAATGAGCAGTTCTTC. Translating gives CASKGAASYNEQFF. The full variable domain, in which reference TRBV2 and TRBJ2-1 provide the parts outside the CDR3, is EPEVTQTPSHQVTQMGQEVILRCVPISNHLYFYWYRQILGQKVEFLVSFYNNEISEKSEIFDDQFSVERPDGSNFTLKIRSTKLEDSAMYFCASKGAASYNEQFFGPGTRLTVL.

This clone was seen more than once but under ten times. CDR3: CASSRTGNYGYTF. CDR3 nucleotide sequence: TGTGCCAGCAGTCGGACAGGGAACTATGGCTACACCTTC. The chain joins TRBV6-6 to TRBJ1-2, with 8 bases identical to TRBD1. The CDR3 is 13 residues long. Germline V gene lookup returns CDR1 MNHNY and CDR2 SVGAGI (reference sequence). Trimming at V came to 5 bases and at J to 2 bases, leaving 1 base not matched to a gene.

The CDR3: CASSDRYQETQYF. CDR3 bases: TGTGCCAGCAGCGACAGGTACCAAGAGACCCAGTACTTC. The chain recombines TRBV5-4 with TRBJ2-5, with D maybe TRBD1 (6 bases). CDR1 is SGHNT and CDR2 is YYREEE in the germline V gene (reference sequence). Deletions cut 4 bases from V and 0 bases from J, with 7 bases between. The CDR3 has 13 amino acids.

The J gene is TRBJ1-1, the V gene TRBV19; TRBD1 aligns across 7 bases. Germline-derived CDR1 and CDR2 are LNHDA and SQIVND (reference sequence). With V trimmed by 5 bases and J by 8 bases, 8 bases remained unmatched. This CDR3 comprises 13 residues. The CDR3 DNA sequence: TGTGCCAGTAGTCTCAGGGACAGCCCAGAAGCTTTCTTT. Translation gives CASSLRDSPEAFF. The full variable domain, in which reference TRBV19 and TRBJ1-1 provide the parts outside the CDR3, is DGGITQSPKYLFRKEGQNVTLSCEQNLNHDAMYWYRQDPGQGLRLIYYSQIVNDFQKGDIAEGYSVSREKKESFPLTVTSAQKNPTAFYLCASSLRDSPEAFFGQGTRLTVV.

Concerning this clone: Other DNA sequences in this specimen translate into the identical CDR3. The rearrangement joins TRBV20-1 to TRBJ1-2; D ambiguous. Germline values: CDR1 DFQATT, CDR2 SNEGSKA (reference sequence). This CDR3 is 10 amino acids long. Trimming shortened V by 4 bases and J by 3 bases, and 3 bases separated the two germline ends. This CDR3 reads CSATDYGYTF. Written as DNA, the CDR3 is TGCAGTGCTACAGACTATGGCTACACCTTC.

A few counts support this clone. The J gene is TRBJ1-2, the V gene TRBV19, with 7 bases lining up with TRBD1. Losses at the gene ends were 4 bases for V and 4 bases for J; bases not matched to a gene: 6. The CDR3 runs 14 residues. The V gene's germline CDR1 is LNHDA and CDR2 SQIVND (reference sequence). The CDR3 DNA is TGTGCCAGTAGTACCCCACAGGGGAGCTATGGCTACACCTTC. It codes for CASSTPQGSYGYTF. Filled out from reference TRBV19 and TRBJ1-2, the complete variable domain reads DGGITQSPKYLFRKEGQNVTLSCEQNLNHDAMYWYRQDPGQGLRLIYYSQIVNDFQKGDIAEGYSVSREKKESFPLTVTSAQKNPTAFYLCASSTPQGSYGYTFGSGTRLTVV.

The genes are TRBV9 and TRBJ2-1; 10 bases map to TRBD2. Germline loops: CDR1 SGDLS, CDR2 YYNGEE. The V and J ends lost 0 bases and 5 bases, in that order; junction bases with no gene match: 2. This CDR3 spans 15 amino acids. In nucleotides, the CDR3 is TGTGCCAGCAGCGTAGAAGCGGGGGGGCACAATGAGCAGTTCTTC. Its translation is CASSVEAGGHNEQFF. The entire variable domain, with the rest obtained from reference TRBV9 and TRBJ2-1, is as follows: DSGVTQTPKHLITATGQRVTLRCSPRSGDLSVYWYQQSLDQGLQFLIQYYNGEERAKGNILERFSAQQFPDLHSELNLSSLELGDSALYFCASSVEAGGHNEQFFGPGTRLTVL.

A note on this clone: A junction end diverges from the germline sequence, so it may reflect a read error. The genes are TRBV4-2 and TRBJ2-2; 9 bases match TRBD2. The CDR3 sequence is 16 residues long. CDR1 LGHNA and CDR2 YNFKEQ come from the germline V gene. CDR3 loop: CAGSQEPAGGAGELFF. The CDR3 nucleotides read TGTGCCGGCAGCCAAGAGCCAGCGGGGGGTGCCGGGGAGCTGTTTTTT.

This chain links TRBV5-4 with TRBJ2-1, with 9 bases matching TRBD2. CDR1 and CDR2 (germline): SGHNT, YYREEE (reference sequence). The CDR3 sequence is 17 residues long. The trim removed 2 bases at V and 2 bases at J, leaving 8 bases unmatched. The CDR3 region has the DNA TGTGCCAGCAGCTTAGGGCGGGGGGGGCCGCCCTACAATGAGCAGTTCTTC. Amino acid sequence: CASSLGRGGPPYNEQFF.

This chain uses TRBV11-3 with TRBJ2-3; no reliable D call. V gave up 1 base and J gave up 4 bases, with 15 bases separating them. Germline V gives CDR1 SGHNT, CDR2 YENEEA. CDR3 length equals 16 residues. The CDR3 region has the DNA TGTGCCAGCAGCTTAGGGGCTACGACCGGTCCAGATACGCAGTATTTT. Protein: CASSLGATTGPDTQYF.

This clone was seen a single time. The rearrangement links TRBV27 to TRBJ1-2, with 12 bases aligning to TRBD1. CDR3 length equals 15 residues. Germline CDR1 is MNHEY and CDR2 is SMNVEV (reference sequence). V lost 6 bases, J lost 6 bases, and 8 bases stayed unmatched. The CDR3 region has the DNA TGTGCCAGCAGCCGGGACAGGGGGCTGCAGCATGGCTACACCTTC. Residues: CASSRDRGLQHGYTF.

The rearrangement joins TRBV4-2 to TRBJ1-2; TRBD1 aligns across 7 bases. The V segment lost 2 bases and the J segment 1 base; nucleotides outside the gene matches: 1. The V gene's germline CDR1 is LGHNA and CDR2 YNFKEQ. This CDR3 has 14 residues. The CDR3 coding sequence is TGTGCCAGCAGCCAAAACAGGGGTAACTATGGCTACACCTTC. Amino acids: CASSQNRGNYGYTF.

The rearrangement uses TRBV4-1 and TRBJ2-5; D is ambiguous. Trimming cost V 1 base and J 5 bases, with 8 bases left between them. The V gene's germline CDR1 is MGHRA and CDR2 YSYEKL. This CDR3 spans 13 amino acids. The CDR3 is CASSQARRETQYF. In nucleotides, the CDR3 is TGCGCCAGCAGCCAAGCCCGCCGGGAGACCCAGTACTTC.